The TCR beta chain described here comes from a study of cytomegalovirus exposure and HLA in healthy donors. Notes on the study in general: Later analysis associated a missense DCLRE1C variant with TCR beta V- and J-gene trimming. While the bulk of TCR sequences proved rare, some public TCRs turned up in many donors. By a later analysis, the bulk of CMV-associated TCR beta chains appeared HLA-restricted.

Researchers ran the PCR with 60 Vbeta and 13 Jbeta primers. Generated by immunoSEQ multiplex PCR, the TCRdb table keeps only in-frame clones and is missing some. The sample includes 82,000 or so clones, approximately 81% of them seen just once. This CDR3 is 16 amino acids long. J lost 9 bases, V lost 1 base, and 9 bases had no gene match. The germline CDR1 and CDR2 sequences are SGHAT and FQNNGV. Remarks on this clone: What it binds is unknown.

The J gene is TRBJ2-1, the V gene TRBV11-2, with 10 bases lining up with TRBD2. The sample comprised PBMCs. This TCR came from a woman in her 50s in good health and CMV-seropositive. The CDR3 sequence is CASSLASGSARVEQFF. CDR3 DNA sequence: TGTGCCAGCAGCTTAGCTAGCGGGAGTGCGAGGGTTGAGCAGTTCTTC.